This T cell receptor beta chain came from a study of T cells in Graves' hyperthyroidism and ophthalmopathy. Study overall: Peripheral blood was drawn at first diagnosis, prior to all treatment.

The TCR beta CDR3 regions underwent amplification using RNA transcripts as the source. The HTBI set primed first-round TCR CDR3 RT-PCR. TCRdb reprocessed the multiplex PCR reads via MiXCR and lists one record per CDR3 protein. The sample has hundreds of thousands of distinct CDR3 sequences; around 20% are singletons. Study-wide results and limits: In simple terms, a model built on 13 V-J features told ophthalmopathy apart from stable hyperthyroidism.

This clonotype was counted once. What it recognizes is unknown. An end of the junction differs from the germline gene, which may be a read error. Germline CDR1 and CDR2: KGHSH and LQKENI. The CDR3 is 15 residues long. Orbital computed tomography and thyroid ultrasound, together with serum TRAb and thyroxine and clinical symptoms, were used for diagnoses. The study collected blood at first hyperthyroidism diagnosis, before any ophthalmopathy symptoms arose. The sequence was collected from a woman aged 45-59 years with Graves' hyperthyroidism that later progressed to Graves' ophthalmopathy. Sequencing input: blood. The chain recombines TRBV18 with TRBJ1-1; a weak D match, TRBD1 (5 bases). CDR3 nucleotides: TGTGCCAACTCACTACCCCAGGGATCAAACACTGAAGCTTTCTTT. Its translation: CANSLPQGSNTEAFF.